Sequencing of this T cell receptor (beta chain) was carried out in a study of naive CD8 T cells in extremely preterm neonates. The wider study: Abstract and methods disagree on adult ages: 25-50 versus 20-50 years. Study-wide points: Preterm CDR3s were shorter than older groups', with fewer N additions and less trimming. Preterm samples differed in productive template counts; sample size was small.

The assay was immunoSEQ multiplex PCR, and TCRdb's table has in-frame clones only and misses some. The sample yields roughly 4,000 clones, around 98% seen once. The CDR3 has 14 amino acids. V dropped 5 bases and J dropped 4; count of bases not matched to a gene: 7. Germline-derived CDR1 and CDR2 are SEHNR and FQNEAQ (reference sequence). Comment on this clone: Its antigen is as yet unknown.

V usage is TRBV7-9 and J usage is TRBJ2-5; TRBD1 agrees at 7 bases. This TCR came from a human donor in good health. Sequencing was done on a sample of naive CD8+ T cells from blood. CDR3 coding DNA: TGTGCCAGCAGCGTAACCACAGGGGCAGAGACCCAGTACTTC. Encoded protein: CASSVTTGAETQYF.